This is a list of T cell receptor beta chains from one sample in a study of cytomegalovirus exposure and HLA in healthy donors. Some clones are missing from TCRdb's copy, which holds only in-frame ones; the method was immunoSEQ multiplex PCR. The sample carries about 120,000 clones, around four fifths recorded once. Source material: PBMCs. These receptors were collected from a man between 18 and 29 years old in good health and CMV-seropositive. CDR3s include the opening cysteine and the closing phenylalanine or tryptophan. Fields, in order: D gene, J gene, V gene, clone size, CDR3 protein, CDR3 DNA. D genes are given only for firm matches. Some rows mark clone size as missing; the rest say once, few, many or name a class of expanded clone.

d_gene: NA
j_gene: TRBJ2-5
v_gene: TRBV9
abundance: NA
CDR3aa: CASSPSMETQYF
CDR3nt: TGTGCCAGCAGCCCGAGTATGGAGACCCAGTACTTC

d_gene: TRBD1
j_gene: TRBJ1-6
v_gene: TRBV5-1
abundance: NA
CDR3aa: CASSPTGGHGSPLHF
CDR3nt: TGCGCCAGCAGTCCGACAGGGGGCCATGGTTCACCCCTCCACTTT

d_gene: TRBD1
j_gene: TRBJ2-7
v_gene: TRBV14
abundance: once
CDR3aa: CASSHSGTDLYEQYF
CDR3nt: TGTGCCAGCAGCCACTCCGGGACAGACCTCTACGAGCAGTACTTC

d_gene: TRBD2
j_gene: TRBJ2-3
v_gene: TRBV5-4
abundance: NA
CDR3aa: CASSLGSGGQDTQYF
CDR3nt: TGTGCCAGCAGCTTAGGTAGCGGGGGGCAAGATACGCAGTATTTT

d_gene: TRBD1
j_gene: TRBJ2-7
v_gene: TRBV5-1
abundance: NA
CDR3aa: CASSDTGTGSYEQYF
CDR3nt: TGCGCCAGCAGCGACACCGGGACAGGCTCCTACGAGCAGTACTTC

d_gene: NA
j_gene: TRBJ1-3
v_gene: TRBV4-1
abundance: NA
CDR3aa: CASSQGISAGKLGNTIYF
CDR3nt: TGCGCCAGCAGCCAAGGTATCAGTGCGGGGAAGTTGGGAAACACCATATATTTT

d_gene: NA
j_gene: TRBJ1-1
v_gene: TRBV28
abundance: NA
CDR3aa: CASSPQGITEAFF
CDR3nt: TGTGCCAGCAGCCCTCAGGGGATTACTGAAGCTTTCTTT

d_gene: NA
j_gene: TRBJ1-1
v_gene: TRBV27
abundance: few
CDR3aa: CASSPGGPRGQNTEAFF
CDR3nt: TGTGCCAGCAGTCCAGGAGGACCCAGGGGACAGAACACTGAAGCTTTCTTT

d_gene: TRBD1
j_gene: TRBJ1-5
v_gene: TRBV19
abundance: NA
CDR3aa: CASYQPQGDNSNQPQHF
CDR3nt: TGTGCCAGTTATCAACCGCAGGGGGATAATAGCAATCAGCCCCAGCATTTT

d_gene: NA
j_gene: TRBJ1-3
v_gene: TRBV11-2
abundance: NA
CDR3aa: CASSLDPLGAGNTIYF
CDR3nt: TGTGCCAGCAGCTTAGATCCTTTGGGGGCCGGAAACACCATATATTTT

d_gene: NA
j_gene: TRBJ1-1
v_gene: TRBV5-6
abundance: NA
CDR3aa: CASSLETWGFGEDTEAFF
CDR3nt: TGTGCCAGCAGCTTGGAGACCTGGGGCTTCGGTGAGGACACTGAAGCTTTCTTT

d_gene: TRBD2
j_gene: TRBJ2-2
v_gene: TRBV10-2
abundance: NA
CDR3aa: CASSASPSGGALTGELFF
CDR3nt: TGCGCCAGCAGTGCCTCGCCTAGCGGGGGGGCCCTCACCGGGGAGCTGTTTTTT

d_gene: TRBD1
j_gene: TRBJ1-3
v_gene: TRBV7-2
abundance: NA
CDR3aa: CASSRDSSGNTIYF
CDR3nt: TGTGCCAGCAGCCGGGACAGCTCTGGAAACACCATATATTTT

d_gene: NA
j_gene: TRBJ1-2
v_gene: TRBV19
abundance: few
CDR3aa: CATSMGSEGDGYTF
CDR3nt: TGTGCCACCTCAATGGGGTCAGAGGGAGATGGCTACACCTTC

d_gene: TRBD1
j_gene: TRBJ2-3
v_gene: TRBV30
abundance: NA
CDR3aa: CAFKRTGGTDTQYF
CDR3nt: TGTGCCTTCAAAAGGACAGGGGGCACAGATACGCAGTATTTT

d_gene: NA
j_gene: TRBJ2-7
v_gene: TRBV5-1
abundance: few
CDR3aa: CASSSGHNYEQYF
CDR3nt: TGCGCCAGCAGCTCGGGACATAACTACGAGCAGTACTTC

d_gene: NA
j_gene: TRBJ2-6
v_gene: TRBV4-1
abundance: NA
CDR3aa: CASSQEGSSGANVLTF
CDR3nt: TGCGCCAGCAGCCAAGAAGGGAGCTCTGGGGCCAACGTCCTGACTTTC

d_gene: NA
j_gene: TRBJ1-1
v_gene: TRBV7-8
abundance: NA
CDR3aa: CASSLAGTEAFF
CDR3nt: TGTGCCAGCAGCTTAGCCGGCACTGAAGCTTTCTTT

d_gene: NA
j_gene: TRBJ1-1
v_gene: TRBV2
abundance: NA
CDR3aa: CASSGPMNTEAFF
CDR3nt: TGTGCCAGCAGTGGTCCCATGAACACTGAAGCTTTCTTT